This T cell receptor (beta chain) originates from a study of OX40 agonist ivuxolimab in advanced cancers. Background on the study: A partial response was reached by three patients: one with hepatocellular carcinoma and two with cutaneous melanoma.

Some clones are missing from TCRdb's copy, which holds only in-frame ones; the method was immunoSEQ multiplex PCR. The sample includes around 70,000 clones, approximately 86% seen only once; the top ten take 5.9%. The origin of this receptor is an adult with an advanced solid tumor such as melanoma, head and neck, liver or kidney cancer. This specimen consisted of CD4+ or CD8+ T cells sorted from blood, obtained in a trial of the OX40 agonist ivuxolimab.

CDR3 bases: TGTGCCAGCAGTTACAAACAGGTCGTTGGCAGGGGGCTTTCGATAGGGAATCAGCCCCAGCATTTT. Amino acids: CASSYKQVVGRGLSIGNQPQHF. This sequence joins TRBV6-8 and TRBJ1-5, with 8 bases fitting TRBD1. The length of the CDR3 is 22 residues. Germline V gives CDR1 MNHGY, CDR2 SAAAGT. The V gene end was trimmed by 2 bases and the J gene end by 4 bases; junction bases not matched to a gene: 25.